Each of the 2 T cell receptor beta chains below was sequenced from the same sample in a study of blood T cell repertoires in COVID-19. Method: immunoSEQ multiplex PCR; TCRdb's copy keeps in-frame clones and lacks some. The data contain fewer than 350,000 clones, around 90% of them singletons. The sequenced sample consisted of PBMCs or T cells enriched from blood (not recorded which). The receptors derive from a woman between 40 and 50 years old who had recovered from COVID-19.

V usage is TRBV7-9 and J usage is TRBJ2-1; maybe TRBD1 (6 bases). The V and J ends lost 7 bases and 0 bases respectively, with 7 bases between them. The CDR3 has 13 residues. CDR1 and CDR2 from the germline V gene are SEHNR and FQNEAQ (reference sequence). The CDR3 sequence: CASKDSSYNEQFF. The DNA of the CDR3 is TGTGCCAGCAAGGACAGCTCCTACAATGAGCAGTTCTTC.

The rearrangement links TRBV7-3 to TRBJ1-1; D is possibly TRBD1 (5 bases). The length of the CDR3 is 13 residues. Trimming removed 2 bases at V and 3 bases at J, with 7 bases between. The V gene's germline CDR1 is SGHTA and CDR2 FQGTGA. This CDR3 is CASSLQGYTEAFF. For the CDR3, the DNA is TGTGCCAGCAGCTTACAGGGATACACTGAAGCTTTCTTT.